This T cell receptor (beta chain) is from a study of early T cells in non-severe SARS-CoV-2 infection (dated by TCRdb to the early 2020s). Regarding the complete study: TCR sequencing used bulk RNA from unsorted whole blood, so alpha and beta chains could not be paired. What the work shows at the level of the full study, not this receptor alone: VDJdb matching was skewed toward anti-spike CD8 responses and likely underestimated virus-specific expansions by missing private and CD4 specificities.

The library was generated by 5' RACE. TCRdb names NextSeq 500 as the instrument used. To correct for sequencing error and PCR bias, the TCR library protocol tagged individual cDNA molecules with unique molecular identifiers. Both TCR alpha and beta chains were sequenced, and tight co-correlation was observed between alpha and beta sequence abundances in each sample. From the authors' description of their analysis: Decombinator V4 was used to annotate the V gene, J gene and CDR3 of the TCR sequences. Expanded TCRs were defined as changing significantly between any two time points under a Poisson model with p below 0.0001. TCR abundances were normalised to the total number of TCRs sequenced in each sample and reported as counts per million. VDJdb, accessed on 1 November 2021, was searched for TCRs annotated for CMV, EBV and SARS-CoV-2, and TCRs annotated for more than one antigen were excluded. TCRdb reworked the public reads: Q25 trimming with fastp, MiXCR clone assembly, productive beta chains retained. Each CDR3 protein appears once, grouped with its most common genes and DNA. The V and J calls, along with clone size, are taken from TCRdb and not from the paper's own processing. The sample table lists 40,000 to 55,000 distinct CDR3 sequences, roughly 7.7% of them with a count of one. The ten top clones hold 4.5% to 7% of the sample.

This was a case-control study nested in a cohort of healthcare workers in London, UK, who had nasopharyngeal swab PCR tests and blood samples taken every week. Healthcare workers were recruited between 23 and 31 March 2020, during the week of the UK lockdown, and were followed weekly for up to about 16 weeks. This clonotype was detected ten times or more. No cognate antigen has been identified for it. Nothing much larger sits one base from this clone, and base qualities are not available. Sequenced input: whole blood. The TCR was taken from an adult who was a healthcare worker with PCR-confirmed SARS-CoV-2 infection or an uninfected control (not recorded which).

The CDR3 region reads CSGRDGSYEQYF. The DNA reads TGCAGCGGCCGGGACGGTTCCTACGAGCAGTACTTC. The chain links TRBV29-1 with TRBJ2-7; the D call is tentative, TRBD1 or TRBD2, as each matches 5 bases. CDR1 and CDR2, per the germline V gene, are SQVTM and ANQGSEA. A distance of 11 bases separates the germline ends of V and J, which lose 7 bases and 1 base respectively. The CDR3 spans 12 residues, from the cysteine through the phenylalanine. Solely the CDR3 DNA is kept, with 36 bases framed from the first base.